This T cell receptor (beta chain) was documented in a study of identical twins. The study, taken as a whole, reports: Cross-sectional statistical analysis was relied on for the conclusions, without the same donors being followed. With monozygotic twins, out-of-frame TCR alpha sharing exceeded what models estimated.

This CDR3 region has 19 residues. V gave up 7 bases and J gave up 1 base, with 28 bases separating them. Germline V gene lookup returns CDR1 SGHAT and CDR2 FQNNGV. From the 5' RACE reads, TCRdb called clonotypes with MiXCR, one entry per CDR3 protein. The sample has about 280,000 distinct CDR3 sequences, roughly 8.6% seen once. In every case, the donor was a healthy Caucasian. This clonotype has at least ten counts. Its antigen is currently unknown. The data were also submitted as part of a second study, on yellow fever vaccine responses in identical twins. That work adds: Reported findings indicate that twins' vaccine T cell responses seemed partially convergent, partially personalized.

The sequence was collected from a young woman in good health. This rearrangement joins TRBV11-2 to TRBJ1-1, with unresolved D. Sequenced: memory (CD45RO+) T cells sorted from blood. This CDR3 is CASILPPPGWTPQNTEAFF. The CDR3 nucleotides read TGTGCCAGCATCCTCCCACCCCCAGGATGGACGCCCCAGAACACTGAAGCTTTCTTT.